This T cell receptor beta chain was profiled in a study of cytomegalovirus exposure and HLA in healthy donors. This CDR3 contains 15 residues. J lost 6 bases, V lost 5 bases, and 7 bases had no gene match. Germline CDR1 LNHDA, CDR2 SQIVND (reference sequence). Primers: 60 Vbeta forward and 13 Jbeta reverse. Profiled with immunoSEQ multiplex PCR; TCRdb holds only in-frame clones, not every one. The sample lists about 160,000 clones, roughly 80% occurring once. This chain joins TRBV19 and TRBJ2-1; TRBD2 matches 10 bases. The sample consisted of PBMCs. The origin of this receptor is a man aged 25 to 40 in good health and CMV-seropositive. For the CDR3, the DNA is TGTGCCAGTAGTCCAAGCGGGGGGGCCCTCAATGAGCAGTTCTTC. Its protein product is CASSPSGGALNEQFF.